The 21 T cell receptor beta chains in this list originate from one sample, sequenced in a study of circulating and synovial CD4+ cells in juvenile arthritis (dated by TCRdb to the mid-2010s). The library was produced with the immunoSEQ multiplex PCR assay. TCRdb re-hosts the immuneACCESS table, in-frame sequences only. Its copies lack some clones; in the studies checked, an unresolved V gene accounts for under half of them, and the cause for the rest is not known. This sample holds 15,000 or so clones; around nine tenths were observed only once. The top ten constitute less than 0.75% of the sample. The sequenced sample consisted of CD4+ T cells from blood. The receptors were sampled from a human donor with juvenile idiopathic arthritis.

This clone was observed a single time. V gene TRBV6-5 combines with J gene TRBJ1-2, with 8 bases identical to TRBD1. J lost 8 bases, V lost 6 bases, and 8 bases had no gene match. Germline V gene data show CDR1 as MNHEY and CDR2 as SVGAGI. CDR3 length: 13 amino acids. The CDR3 reads CASSRDRSQGYTF. As DNA, the CDR3 is TGTGCCAGCAGCCGGGACAGGTCTCAAGGCTACACCTTC.

The chain has TRBV6-6 and TRBJ2-1, with D maybe TRBD1 (6 bases). The germline V gene encodes CDR1 MNHNY and CDR2 SVGAGI (reference sequence). V was clipped by 5 bases and J by 3 bases, with 17 bases between them. The CDR3 consists of 16 residues. CDR3 nucleotide sequence: TGTGCCAGCAGTAAGATAACAGGGTCGGGCTACAATGAGCAGTTCTTC. Its translation: CASSKITGSGYNEQFF.

CDR3 nucleotides: TGTGCCAGCAGCGGAGGACAGGGGGCGGACGAGCAGTACTTC. Its protein is CASSGGQGADEQYF. The chain combines TRBV9 with TRBJ2-7; 11 bases fit TRBD1. The CDR3 is 14 amino acids. Germline CDR1 is SGDLS and CDR2 is YYNGEE. J lost 5 bases, V lost 3 bases, and 4 bases had no gene match.

This chain joins TRBV30 and TRBJ1-5, with TRBD1 identical over 7 bases. The CDR3 extends over 14 amino acids. V was clipped by 4 bases and J by 4 bases; unmatched bases: 7. Germline CDR1 and CDR2: GTSNPN and SVGIG (reference sequence). The CDR3 coding sequence is TGTGCCTGGAAAAGACCGGGACAGAATCAGCCCCAGCATTTT. This sequence encodes CAWKRPGQNQPQHF.

The CDR3 region has the DNA TGCGCCAGCAGCAGCTTGACTGAGACAGGGGACTATGGCTACACCTTC. Translating it yields CASSSLTETGDYGYTF. V gene TRBV5-1 combines with J gene TRBJ1-2; 8 nucleotides match TRBD1. The CDR3 is 16 residues long. Germline CDR1 and CDR2: SGHRS and YFSETQ. V dropped 4 bases and J dropped 3; count of bases not matched to a gene: 11.

J is TRBJ1-5 and V is TRBV27, with TRBD1 matching 9 bases. CDR3 size: 14 residues. Per the germline V gene, CDR1 is MNHEY and CDR2 is SMNVEV (reference sequence). Losses at the gene ends were 8 bases for V and 11 bases for J; bases not matched to a gene: 13. CDR3 sequence: CASGVRDRAGAQHF. CDR3 DNA: TGTGCCAGCGGGGTCCGGGACAGGGCAGGGGCCCAGCATTTT.

The rearrangement joins TRBV5-1 to TRBJ2-3, with a possible D match to TRBD1 (6 bases). CDR1 is SGHRS and CDR2 is YFSETQ in the germline V gene. V was cut by 2 bases and J by 3 bases, with 7 bases left in between. The CDR3 totals 13 residues. The CDR3 bases are TGCGCCAGCAGCTTAGACAGGACAGATACGCAGTATTTT. It encodes CASSLDRTDTQYF.

Note on this clone: Mismatch with germline at one junction end may stem from a read error. The rearrangement joins TRBV6-5 to TRBJ1-2; no reliable D call. Per germline, CDR1 MNHEY and CDR2 SVGAGI. This CDR3 has 13 residues. In DNA, the CDR3 is TGTGCCAGCAATTACGGAGGGAACTATGGCTACACCTTC. It codes for CASNYGGNYGYTF.

The chain couples TRBV19 to TRBJ2-7; D is possibly TRBD2 (5 bases). The CDR3 is 17 amino acids. Trimming removed 3 bases from V and 2 bases from J, with 20 bases in between. Germline-derived CDR1 and CDR2 are LNHDA and SQIVND (reference sequence). DNA for the CDR3: TGTGCCAGTAGTATCCCTAGACCTAGCCTGGGCACCTACGAGCAGTACTTC. Translation: CASSIPRPSLGTYEQYF.

The chain recombines TRBV6-5 with TRBJ1-2; possibly TRBD1 for D (5 bases). The germline V gene has CDR1 MNHEY and CDR2 SVGAGI. The CDR3 totals 14 residues. With 0 bases removed from V and 2 bases from J, the gap between germline ends came to 7 bases. The CDR3 DNA sequence: TGTGCCAGCAGTTACTCCGACAGAAACTATGGCTACACCTTC. Residues: CASSYSDRNYGYTF.

The chain has TRBV5-1 and TRBJ1-1, with no clear D. The germline V gene has CDR1 SGHRS and CDR2 YFSETQ. The V and J ends lost 3 bases and 1 base respectively, with 7 bases between them. The CDR3 has 13 residues. The CDR3 nucleotides are TGCGCCAGCAGCTCACTAGGGAACACTGAAGCTTTCTTT. Translated, it gives CASSSLGNTEAFF.

The DNA for the CDR3 is TGTGCCAGCTACGGGACAGGGTTTAACTATGGCTACACCTTC. As protein: CASYGTGFNYGYTF. J is TRBJ1-2 and V is TRBV28; 9 nucleotides align to TRBD1. The J segment lost 1 base and the V segment lost 8 bases, leaving 5 bases of the junction unmatched. Germline CDR1 and CDR2: MDHEN and SYDVKM. The CDR3 length is 14 residues.

CDR3 coding DNA: TGTGCCAGCAGTTTATCTGGCGGCGGGGACACTGAAGCTTTCTTT. It specifies CASSLSGGGDTEAFF. The V gene is TRBV28, the J gene TRBJ1-1; D remains ambiguous. This CDR3 is built from 15 residues. Germline lookup yields CDR1 MDHEN and CDR2 SYDVKM. The V and J ends lost 1 base and 3 bases respectively, with 12 bases between them.

This clone turned up a few times. CDR3: CASSRDSNQPQHF. CDR3 nucleotide sequence: TGTGCCAGCAGCCGGGATAGCAATCAGCCCCAGCATTTT. The chain combines TRBV6-5 with TRBJ1-5, with D unresolved. This CDR3 region has 13 residues. The germline V gene encodes CDR1 MNHEY and CDR2 SVGAGI. V lost 6 bases to trimming and J lost 0 bases, with 6 bases between them.

The chain has TRBV2 and TRBJ2-5; D is possibly TRBD1 (6 bases). The CDR3 extends over 12 amino acids. Germline CDR1 reads SNHLY; CDR2 reads FYNNEI. V gave up 0 bases and J gave up 7 bases, with 6 bases separating them. CDR3 sequence: CASSEAQGTQYF. The CDR3 DNA is TGTGCCAGCAGTGAAGCACAGGGGACCCAGTACTTC.

In this sample, this clone turned up a few times. The V gene is TRBV6-6, the J gene TRBJ1-3; 9 nucleotides agree with TRBD1. The CDR3 is made up of 14 amino acids. Germline values: CDR1 MNHNY, CDR2 SVGAGI (reference sequence). The junction had 0 bases not matched to a gene; V was cut back by 2 bases and J by 4 bases. CDR3 nucleotides: TGTGCCAGCAGTTACGGACAGGGGGGAAACACCATATATTTT. The encoded protein is CASSYGQGGNTIYF.

This chain joins TRBV7-9 and TRBJ2-2; D possibly corresponds to TRBD1 (5 bases). This CDR3 is built from 15 residues. Germline values: CDR1 SEHNR, CDR2 FQNEAQ (reference sequence). V lost 0 bases, J lost 5 bases, and 10 bases lay in between. In DNA form, the CDR3 reads TGTGCCAGCAGCTTAGCTCAGGGCAGGACCGGGGAGCTGTTTTTT. Its translation is CASSLAQGRTGELFF.

The chain uses TRBV11-2 and TRBJ2-5, with D possibly being TRBD2 (6 bases). V lost 1 base to trimming and J lost 2 bases, with 8 bases between them. Germline loops: CDR1 SGHAT, CDR2 FQNNGV. The CDR3 loop spans 14 amino acids. The DNA for the CDR3 is TGTGCCAGCAGCTTAGGTAGCGGACAAGAGACCCAGTACTTC. It specifies CASSLGSGQETQYF.

The genes are TRBV2 and TRBJ2-1; TRBD2 agrees at 11 bases. This CDR3 spans 17 amino acids. Unmatched junction bases numbered 11, after V lost 6 bases and J lost 4 bases. Per germline, CDR1 SNHLY and CDR2 FYNNEI. The CDR3 region has the DNA TGTGCCAGCAGCCCAGAAGGCCGACTAGCGGGGTACAATGAGCAGTTCTTC. Encoded protein: CASSPEGRLAGYNEQFF.

This chain links TRBV6-5 with TRBJ2-3; 10 bases map to TRBD1. The germline V gene has CDR1 MNHEY and CDR2 SVGAGI. J gave up 5 bases and V 2 bases, and 7 bases lay outside the gene matches. This CDR3 contains 16 residues. In DNA form, the CDR3 reads TGTGCCAGCAGTTACGCGGGACAGGGGAGGGGAGATACGCAGTATTTT. It is translated as CASSYAGQGRGDTQYF.

V usage is TRBV4-3 and J usage is TRBJ2-6; no clear D. The V gene's germline CDR1 is LGHNA and CDR2 YSLEER. CDR3 length: 16 amino acids. V was shortened by 2 bases and J by 2 bases, with 10 bases between the two germline ends. The CDR3 DNA sequence: TGCGCCAGCAGCCAACTATCCCCACCTGGGGCCAACGTCCTGACTTTC. It translates to CASSQLSPPGANVLTF.